This TCR beta chain derives from a study of blood T cell repertoires in COVID-19. Whole-study context: Acute-phase and convalescent COVID-19 samples originated in the United States, Italy and Spain. Nucleic acid was either cDNA or gDNA, and it came from T cells, B-cell-depleted T cells, or PBMCs.

The V gene's germline CDR1 is SGHTA and CDR2 FQGNSA. The ends lost 1 base at V and 8 bases at J; junction bases unmatched: 7. The CDR3 contains 15 residues. Original processing notes: Amplification of reference gene primers provided the estimated nucleated cell counts. Some clones are missing from TCRdb's copy, which holds only in-frame ones; the method was immunoSEQ multiplex PCR. V and J calls plus clone size are reproduced from that table; the DNA served to infer D and trimming. The top ten clones hold around 2.8% of a sample with about 200,000 clones, roughly 78% of them seen once. The TCR was taken from a woman of 80 years or more with active or convalescent COVID-19. The sample taken for sequencing was peripheral blood. V and J are TRBV7-2 and TRBJ1-4; 7 bases line up with TRBD1. CDR3 DNA sequence: TGTGCCAGCAGCTTAGACCCAGGGGGTCGGGAAAAACTGTTTTTT. Its translation: CASSLDPGGREKLFF.